Listed here are 8 T cell receptor beta chains from one sample, sequenced in a study of blood T cells in healthy people across ages. The use of a sample-barcoded 5' primer and a J-beta primer mix characterized a second PCR of roughly 6 to 11 cycles. Using its own MiXCR run on the 5' RACE reads, TCRdb lists one record per CDR3 protein. The sample consists of 1.5 million to 2 million distinct CDR3 sequences, around half of them appearing once. Sequencing was performed on blood. The origin of the receptors is a woman in her 40s in good health.

CDR3 in amino acids: CSARDLVGQGARETQFF. The CDR3 coding sequence is TGCAGTGCTAGAGATCTGGTGGGACAGGGGGCTAGAGAGACCCAGTTCTTC. V and J are TRBV20-1 and TRBJ2-5; TRBD1 aligns across 12 bases. The DNA end favors TRBJ2-1, so the J call may be wrong. Germline loops: CDR1 DFQATT, CDR2 SNEGSKA (reference sequence). The CDR3 length is 17 residues.

The chain has TRBV27 and TRBJ1-5; the D gene is possibly TRBD1 (5 bases). The ends were cut back, 5 bases at V and 0 bases at J, with 11 bases in the middle. From germline, CDR1 is MNHEY and CDR2 SMNVEV (reference sequence). The CDR3 runs to 15 residues. The CDR3 DNA follows: TGTGCCAGCAGTGGATTGGGGGGTAGCAATCAGCCCCAGCATTTT. Protein: CASSGLGGSNQPQHF.

The chain has TRBV11-3 and TRBJ2-5, with TRBD1 matching 7 bases. The CDR3 is made up of 13 amino acids. The V gene's germline CDR1 is SGHNT and CDR2 YENEEA. Trimming at V came to 3 bases and at J to 11 bases, leaving 9 bases not matched to a gene. The CDR3 sequence is CASSLDRLGEQYF. CDR3 bases: TGTGCCAGCAGCTTGGACAGGCTGGGTGAGCAGTACTTC.

The V call is TRBV28, the J call TRBJ2-5; D gene unclear. The V and J ends lost 5 bases and 2 bases respectively, with 15 bases between them. The CDR3 runs to 15 residues. Germline V gene data show CDR1 as MDHEN and CDR2 as SYDVKM. As DNA, the CDR3 is TGTGCCAGCAGTCCCCCCGCGGCAAGGCAAGAGACCCAGTACTTC. Amino acids: CASSPPAARQETQYF. Full variable domain (remainder filled in from reference TRBV28 and TRBJ2-5): DVKVTQSSRYLVKRTGEKVFLECVQDMDHENMFWYRQDPGLGLRLIYFSYDVKMKEKGDIPEGYSVSREKKERFSLILESASTNQTSMYLCASSPPAARQETQYFGPGTRLLVL.

The rearrangement links TRBV6-1 to TRBJ2-3; perhaps TRBD2 as D (5 bases). This CDR3 spans 11 amino acids. The V gene lost 7 bases and the J gene lost 5 bases, with 7 bases spanning the gap. Germline V gene lookup returns CDR1 MNHNS and CDR2 SASEGT. CDR3 in DNA: TGTGCCAGCACCCGGGAAGATACGCAGTATTTT. It specifies CASTREDTQYF.

This clonotype was seen more than once but under ten times. The chain carries TRBV11-2 and TRBJ2-4; 8 nucleotides align to TRBD1. Germline V lookup: CDR1 SGHAT, CDR2 FQNNGV. V lost 6 bases and J lost 0; bases outside the gene matches: 4. This CDR3 spans 15 amino acids. This chain's CDR3 is CASSSGGSAKNIQYF. CDR3 DNA sequence: TGTGCCAGCAGTTCAGGGGGCTCAGCCAAAAACATTCAGTACTTC. The variable domain in full, completed from reference TRBV11-2 and TRBJ2-4, reads EAGVAQSPRYKIIEKRQSVAFWCNPISGHATLYWYQQILGQGPKLLIQFQNNGVVDDSQLPKDRFSAERLKGVDSTLKIQPAKLEDSAVYLCASSSGGSAKNIQYFGAGTRLSVL.

This clonotype is a singleton in its sample. The CDR3, as DNA: TGTGCCAGCAGTTCCCGGGACTATCGTTTCAATGAGCAGTTCTTC. Residues: CASSSRDYRFNEQFF. The chain links TRBV6-5 to TRBJ2-1; 7 bases line up with TRBD2. Germline V gene data show CDR1 as MNHEY and CDR2 as SVGAGI. The V segment lost 4 bases and the J segment 6 bases; nucleotides outside the gene matches: 9. CDR3 size: 15 residues.

A note on this clonotype: One junction end disagrees with the germline gene, perhaps due to a read error. This chain connects TRBV20-1 to TRBJ2-5, with D perhaps being TRBD1 or TRBD2 (5 bases each). The length of the CDR3 is 10 residues. The germline gives CDR1 DFQATT, CDR2 SNEGSKA (reference sequence). CDR3 DNA sequence: TGCAGTGCTAGAAGAGGGACCCGGTACTTC. It codes for CSARRGTRYF.